The sequence of this TCR beta chain was determined in a study of Graves' ophthalmopathy and Graves' hyperthyroidism. Study-level information: Stable hyperthyroid donors showed no ophthalmopathy during 18 months follow-up.

Study-level findings and limits: Blood shared most expanded thyroid clonotypes above 0.001 frequency.

Other autoimmune diseases, uncontrolled infections, pregnancy or lactation led to the exclusion of patients. Clinical symptoms, serum thyroxine, TRAb, thyroid ultrasound and orbital computed tomography formed the basis of diagnosis. This CDR3 has 14 amino acids. The germline gives CDR1 MNHEY, CDR2 SVGAGI. With 2 bases removed from V and 4 bases from J, the gap between germline ends came to 8 bases. RNA transcripts were the source from which TCR beta CDR3 regions were amplified. The first round was an RT-PCR with HTBI primers, and the second round was a multiplex PCR. TCRdb reprocessed the multiplex PCR reads via MiXCR and lists one record per CDR3 protein. The sample shows some 1.1 million distinct CDR3 sequences, about 36% of them seen only once. On this clonotype: Antigen: not known.

The chain couples TRBV6-5 to TRBJ1-4; TRBD1 might be the D (5 bases). The origin of this receptor is an adult man with Graves' hyperthyroidism. Sequenced: peripheral blood or thyroid tissue (not recorded which). CDR3 in amino acids: CASSYSDSNEKLFF. The CDR3 coding sequence is TGTGCCAGCAGTTACAGTGACAGTAATGAAAAACTGTTTTTT.